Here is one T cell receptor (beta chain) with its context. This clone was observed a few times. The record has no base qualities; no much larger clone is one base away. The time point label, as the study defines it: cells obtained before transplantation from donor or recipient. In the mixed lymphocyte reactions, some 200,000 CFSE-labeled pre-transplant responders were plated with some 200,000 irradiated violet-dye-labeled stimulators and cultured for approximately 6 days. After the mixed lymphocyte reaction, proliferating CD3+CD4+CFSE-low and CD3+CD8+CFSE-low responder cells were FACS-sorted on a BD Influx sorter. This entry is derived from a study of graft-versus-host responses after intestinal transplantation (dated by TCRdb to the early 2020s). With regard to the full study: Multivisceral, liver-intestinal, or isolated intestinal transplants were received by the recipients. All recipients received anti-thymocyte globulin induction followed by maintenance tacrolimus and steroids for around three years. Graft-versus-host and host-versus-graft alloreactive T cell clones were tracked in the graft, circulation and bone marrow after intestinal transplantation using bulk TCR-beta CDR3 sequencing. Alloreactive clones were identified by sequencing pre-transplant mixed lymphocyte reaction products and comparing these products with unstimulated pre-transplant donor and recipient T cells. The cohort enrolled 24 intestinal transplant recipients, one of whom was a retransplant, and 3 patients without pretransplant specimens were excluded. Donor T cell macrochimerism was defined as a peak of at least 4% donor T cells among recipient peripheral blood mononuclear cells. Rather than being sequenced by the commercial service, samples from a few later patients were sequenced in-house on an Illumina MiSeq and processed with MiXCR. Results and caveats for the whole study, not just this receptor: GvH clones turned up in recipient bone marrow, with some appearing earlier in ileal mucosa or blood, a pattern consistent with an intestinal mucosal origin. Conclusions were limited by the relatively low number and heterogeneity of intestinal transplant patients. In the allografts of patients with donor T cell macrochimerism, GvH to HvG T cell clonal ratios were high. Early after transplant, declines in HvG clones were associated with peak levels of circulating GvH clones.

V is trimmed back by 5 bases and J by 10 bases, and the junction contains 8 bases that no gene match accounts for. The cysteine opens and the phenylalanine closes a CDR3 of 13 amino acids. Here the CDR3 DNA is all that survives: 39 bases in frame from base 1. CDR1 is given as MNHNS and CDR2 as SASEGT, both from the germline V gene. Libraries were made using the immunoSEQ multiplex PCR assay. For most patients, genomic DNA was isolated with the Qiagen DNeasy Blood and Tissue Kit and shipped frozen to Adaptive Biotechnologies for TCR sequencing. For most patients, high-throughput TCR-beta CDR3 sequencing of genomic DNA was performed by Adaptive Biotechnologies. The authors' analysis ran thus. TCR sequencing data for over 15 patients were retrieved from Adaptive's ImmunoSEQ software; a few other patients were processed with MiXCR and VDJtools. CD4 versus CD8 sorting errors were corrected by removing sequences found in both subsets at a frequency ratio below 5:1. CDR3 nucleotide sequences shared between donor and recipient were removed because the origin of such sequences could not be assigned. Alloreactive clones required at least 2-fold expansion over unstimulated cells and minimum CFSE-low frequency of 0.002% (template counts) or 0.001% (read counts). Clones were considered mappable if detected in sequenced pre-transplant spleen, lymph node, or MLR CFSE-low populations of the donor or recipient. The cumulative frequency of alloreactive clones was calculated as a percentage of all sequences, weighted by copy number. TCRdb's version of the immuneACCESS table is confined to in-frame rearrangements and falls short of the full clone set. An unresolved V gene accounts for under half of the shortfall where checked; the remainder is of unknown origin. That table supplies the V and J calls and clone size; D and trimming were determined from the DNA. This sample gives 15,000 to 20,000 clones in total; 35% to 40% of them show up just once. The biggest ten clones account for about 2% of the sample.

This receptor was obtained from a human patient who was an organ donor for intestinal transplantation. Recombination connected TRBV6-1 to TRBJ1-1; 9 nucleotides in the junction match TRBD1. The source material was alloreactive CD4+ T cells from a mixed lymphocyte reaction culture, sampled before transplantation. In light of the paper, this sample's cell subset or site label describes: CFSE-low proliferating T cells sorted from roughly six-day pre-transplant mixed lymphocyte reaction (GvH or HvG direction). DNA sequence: TGTGCCAGCAGTAGCCGGGACAGGGCTCGAGCTTTCTTT. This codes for CASSSRDRARAFF.